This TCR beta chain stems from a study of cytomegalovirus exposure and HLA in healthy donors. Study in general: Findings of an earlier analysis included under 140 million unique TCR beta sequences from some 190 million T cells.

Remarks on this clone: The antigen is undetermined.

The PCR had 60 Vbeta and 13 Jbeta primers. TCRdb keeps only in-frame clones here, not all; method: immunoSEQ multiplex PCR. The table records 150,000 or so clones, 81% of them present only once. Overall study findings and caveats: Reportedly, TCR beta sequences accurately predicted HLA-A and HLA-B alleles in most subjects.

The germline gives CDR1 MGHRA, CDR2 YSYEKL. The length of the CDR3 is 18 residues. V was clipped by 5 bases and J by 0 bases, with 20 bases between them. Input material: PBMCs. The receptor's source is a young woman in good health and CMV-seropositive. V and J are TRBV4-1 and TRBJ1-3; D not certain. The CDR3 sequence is CASSEISDFPSSGNTIYF. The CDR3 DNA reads TGCGCCAGCAGCGAAATTTCGGACTTCCCGAGCTCTGGAAACACCATATATTTT.